The sequence of this TCR beta chain was determined in a study of blood T cell repertoires in COVID-19. The V end lost 0 bases, the J end lost 6 bases, and 7 bases lay between the germline ends. This CDR3 is 12 amino acids long. Germline-derived CDR1 and CDR2 are GTSNPN and SVGIG (reference sequence). Some clones are missing from TCRdb's copy, which holds only in-frame ones; the method was immunoSEQ multiplex PCR. This table holds tens of thousands of clones, approximately 92% found once. This chain uses TRBV30 with TRBJ2-3; D possibly corresponds to TRBD1 (6 bases). The sequence derives from a man aged 55 to 70 with acute or convalescent COVID-19. Sequenced input: peripheral blood. CDR3 protein: CAWSVRGDTQYF. The CDR3 nucleotides read TGTGCCTGGAGTGTAAGGGGGGATACGCAGTATTTT.